The rows below give T cell receptor beta chains drawn from one sample of a study of tumor T cells in aggressive B-cell lymphoma. Method: immunoSEQ multiplex PCR; TCRdb's copy keeps in-frame clones and lacks some. The repertoire holds 10,000 or so clones, with over 90% as singletons. Sequencing input: tumor tissue. The receptors stem from an adult with diffuse large B cell lymphoma. The CDR3 runs from the conserved cysteine through the conserved F or W. A D gene is named only where the DNA matches it firmly. A row's size may be missing; if present it is once, few, many or a size class.

TRBD1,TRBJ2-7,TRBV11-1,-,TGTGCCAGCAGCTTCGGGACAGGGGGCTCCTACGAGCAGTACTTC,CASSFGTGGSYEQYF
TRBD1,TRBJ1-5,TRBV19,-,TGTGCCAGTACGTGGGACAGGGACCAGCCCCAGCATTTT,CASTWDRDQPQHF
-,TRBJ1-1,TRBV19,-,TGTGCCAGTACAGACTACATGAACACTGAAGCTTTCTTT,CASTDYMNTEAFF
TRBD1,TRBJ2-3,TRBV30,-,TGTGCCTGGATGGGACAGATAGGCACAGATACGCAGTATTTT,CAWMGQIGTDTQYF
-,TRBJ1-1,TRBV10-3,-,TGTGCCATCAGTGAGCGGGGAAGGGAGACTGAAGCTTTCTTT,CAISERGRETEAFF
-,TRBJ1-2,TRBV9,once,TGTGCCAGCAGCACCGGGGGGGTCTATGGCTACACCTTC,CASSTGGVYGYTF
-,TRBJ1-5,TRBV7-2,-,TGTGCCAGCAGCCAGGTGATGGGTAATCAGCCCCAGCATTTT,CASSQVMGNQPQHF
-,TRBJ2-3,TRBV7-8,once,TGTGCCAGCAGCTTTATCGCTGCAGGGACAGATACGCAGTATTTT,CASSFIAAGTDTQYF
-,TRBJ2-3,TRBV5-6,-,TGTGCCAGCAGCTTGGGAGTCAGGGGCAGAGATACGCAGTATTTT,CASSLGVRGRDTQYF
TRBD1,TRBJ1-2,TRBV2,-,TGTGCCGAAGGGCAGGGGGTTAAGAACTATGGCTACACCTTC,CAEGQGVKNYGYTF
-,TRBJ1-2,TRBV7-2,-,TGTGCCAGCAGCGGAGGAATAGGCTATGGCTACACCTTC,CASSGGIGYGYTF
-,TRBJ1-5,TRBV6-1,once,TGTGCCAGCAGCCAAGGGACACAGAATCAGCCCCAGCATTTT,CASSQGTQNQPQHF
-,TRBJ1-1,TRBV9,-,TGTGCCAGCAGCGTAAGAGCCCTGAACACTGAAGCTTTCTTT,CASSVRALNTEAFF
TRBD2,TRBJ2-2,TRBV2,-,TGTGCCAGCCGGAGCGGGAGGGCCGCTGGAGAGGAGCTGTTTTTT,CASRSGRAAGEELFF
-,TRBJ2-2,TRBV13,-,TGTGCCAGCAGCTTAAGGGTGGCTAGCGCCCTAGGGGAGCTGTTTTTT,CASSLRVASALGELFF
-,TRBJ2-7,TRBV5-1,-,TGCGCCAGCAGCGATCTACCGGACTCCTACGAGCAGTACTTC,CASSDLPDSYEQYF
-,TRBJ2-1,TRBV11-3,-,TGTGCCAGCAGCTTATATGATAGCAATGAGCAGTTCTTC,CASSLYDSNEQFF
-,TRBJ2-5,TRBV7-2,-,TGTGCCAGCACACGGGTTAGGCAAGAGACCCAGTACTTC,CASTRVRQETQYF
TRBD1,TRBJ1-1,TRBV7-6,-,TGTGCCAGCATTCGACAGGGGGCAGGGTTAACTGAAGCTTTCTTT,CASIRQGAGLTEAFF
TRBD1,TRBJ2-5,TRBV6-5,-,TGTGCCAGCAGCACGGACAGGGTGGAGACCCAGTACTTC,CASSTDRVETQYF
TRBD2,TRBJ2-3,TRBV11-2,-,TGTGCCAGCGTACTAGCGGGGAGGACAGATACGCAGTATTTT,CASVLAGRTDTQYF
-,TRBJ2-2,TRBV18,-,TGTGCCAGCTCACAGGGGCAGGACACCGGGGAGCTGTTTTTT,CASSQGQDTGELFF
-,TRBJ2-5,TRBV4-1,-,TGCGCCAGCAGCCCGGGGGAACTACAAGAGACCCAGTACTTC,CASSPGELQETQYF
-,TRBJ1-3,TRBV4-1,-,TGCGCCAGCAGCCAAGAGCGGGGGCCTGGAAACACCATATATTTT,CASSQERGPGNTIYF
-,TRBJ2-7,TRBV6-5,-,TGTGCCAGCAGCGGGGGCTACGAGCAGTACTTC,CASSGGYEQYF
-,TRBJ2-3,TRBV18,-,TGTGCCAGCTCACTTTATCTGTCGGATACGCAGTATTTT,CASSLYLSDTQYF